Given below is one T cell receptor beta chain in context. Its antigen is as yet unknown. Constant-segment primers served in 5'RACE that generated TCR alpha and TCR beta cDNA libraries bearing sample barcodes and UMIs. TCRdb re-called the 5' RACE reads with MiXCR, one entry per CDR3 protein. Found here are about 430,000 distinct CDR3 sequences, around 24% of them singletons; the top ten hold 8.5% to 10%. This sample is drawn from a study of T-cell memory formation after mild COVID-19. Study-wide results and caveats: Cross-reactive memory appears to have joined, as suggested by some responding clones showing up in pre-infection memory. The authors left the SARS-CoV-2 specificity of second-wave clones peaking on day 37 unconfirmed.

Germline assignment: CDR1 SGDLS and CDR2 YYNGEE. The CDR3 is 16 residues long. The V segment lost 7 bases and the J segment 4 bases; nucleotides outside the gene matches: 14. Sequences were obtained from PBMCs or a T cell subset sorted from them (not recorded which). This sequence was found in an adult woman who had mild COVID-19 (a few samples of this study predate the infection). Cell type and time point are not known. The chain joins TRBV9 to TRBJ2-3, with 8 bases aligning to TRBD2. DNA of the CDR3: TGTGCCAGCGAAAGCGGGGGACTTGGAAAGGCAGATACGCAGTATTTT. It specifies CASESGGLGKADTQYF.